This T cell receptor (beta chain) was identified in a study of shared clonotypes between healthy human individuals. In the study overall: CD4 naive and CD4 memory each took three plates per donor, while CD8 naive took two and CD8 memory one. Study-wide results and caveats: Larger richness was generally estimated for naive than memory subsets. The researchers took only blood, and tissue repertoires probably look different.

Sequenced by immunoSEQ multiplex PCR; TCRdb stores in-frame clones only, minus some. Of 2 million to 2.5 million clones listed, roughly 92% were seen once; the top ten hold approximately 0.39%. The CDR3 covers 16 residues. V lost 3 bases, J lost 5 bases, and 18 bases lay in between. Germline V gene lookup returns CDR1 LGHNT and CDR2 FRNRAP. Regarding this clone: The antigen remains undetermined.

Material: naive CD4+ T cells from PBMCs. Subset in this sample: CD45RA+ positively selected. The genes are TRBV12-5 and TRBJ2-3; no definite D call. This TCR was sampled from a man younger than 30 in good health. Some clones in this sample may be carry-over from other donors' samples. CDR3 sequence (DNA): TGTGCTAGTGGTTTCGGAATGAGCGAAGCTGTAGATACGCAGTATTTT. It specifies CASGFGMSEAVDTQYF.